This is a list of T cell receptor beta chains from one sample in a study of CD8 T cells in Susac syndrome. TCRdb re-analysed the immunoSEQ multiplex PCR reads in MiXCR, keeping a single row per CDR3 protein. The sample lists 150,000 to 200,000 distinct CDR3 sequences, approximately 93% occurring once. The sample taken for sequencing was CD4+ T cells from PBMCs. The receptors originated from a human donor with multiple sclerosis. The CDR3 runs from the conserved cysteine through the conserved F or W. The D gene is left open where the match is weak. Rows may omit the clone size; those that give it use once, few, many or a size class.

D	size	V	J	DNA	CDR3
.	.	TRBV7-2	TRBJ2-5	TGTGCCAGCAGCTTGGGTGTGGGGCGCCAAGAGACCCAGTACTTC	CASSLGVGRQETQYF
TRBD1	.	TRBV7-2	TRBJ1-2	TGTGCCAGCAGCATGACCGGGACAGGGTTCAGCTATGGCTACACCTTC	CASSMTGTGFSYGYTF
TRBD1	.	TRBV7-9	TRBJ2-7	TGTGCCAGCAGCTTAGCCCGGACAGGGCCCACCTACGAGCAGTACTTC	CASSLARTGPTYEQYF
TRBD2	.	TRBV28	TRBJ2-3	TGTGCCAGCAGTGCGGGACTAGCTGGGTTTGATACGCAGTATTTT	CASSAGLAGFDTQYF
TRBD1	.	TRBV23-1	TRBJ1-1	TGCGCCAGCAGTCAAGAAAATCCGAACCGGGGACAGGAAGGTGAGTCTTTCTTT	CASSQENPNRGQEGESFF
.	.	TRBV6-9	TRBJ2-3	TGTGCCAGCAGTTATTCATTGGGATATCGGGGATATACGCAGTATTTT	CASSYSLGYRGYTQYF
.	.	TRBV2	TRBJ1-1	TGTGCCAGCGGTACGGGTTACACTGAAGCTTTCTTT	CASGTGYTEAFF
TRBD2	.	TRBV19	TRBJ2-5	TGTGCCAGTAGTCTAGCGGGAGCGATAGGGGAGACCCAGTACTTC	CASSLAGAIGETQYF
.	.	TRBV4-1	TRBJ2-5	TGCGCCAGCAGCCAAGCGAGGGCAGTCCAAGAGACCCAGTACTTC	CASSQARAVQETQYF
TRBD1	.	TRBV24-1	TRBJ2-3	TGTGCCACCAGTGATCCGAGACAGGGGAATGGAGATACGCAGTATTTT	CATSDPRQGNGDTQYF
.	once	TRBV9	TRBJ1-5	TGTGCCAGCAGCGTAGGAGTAGGTGAGGGTCAGCCCCAGCATTTT	CASSVGVGEGQPQHF
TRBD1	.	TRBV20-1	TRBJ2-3	TGCAGTGCTAGCCTTCGACAGGGGATAACAGATACGCAGTATTTT	CSASLRQGITDTQYF
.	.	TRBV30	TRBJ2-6	TGTGCCTGGACCATGAGGGGCAGGACCAGCTCTGGGGCCAACGTCCTGACTTTC	CAWTMRGRTSSGANVLTF
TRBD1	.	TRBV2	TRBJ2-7	TGTGCCAGCAGGACAGGGCTCAGCTCCTACGAGCAGTACTTC	CASRTGLSSYEQYF
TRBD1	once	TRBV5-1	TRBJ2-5	TGCGCCAGCAGCTTGACGACAGGGATTGGAGAGACCCAGTACTTC	CASSLTTGIGETQYF
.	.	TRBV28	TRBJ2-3	TGTGCCAGCGGCTCCAGCATAGCTACGCAGTATTTT	CASGSSIATQYF
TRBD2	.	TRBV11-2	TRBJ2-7	TGTGCCAGCAGCTCCCTCGGGACTAGAGCCTACGAGCAGTACTTC	CASSSLGTRAYEQYF
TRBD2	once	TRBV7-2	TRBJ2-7	TGTGCCAGCAGCTTAGCGGGAGGGCCCATCCGCTACGAGCAGTACTTC	CASSLAGGPIRYEQYF
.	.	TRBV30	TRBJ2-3	TGTGCCTGGAGTCCCCGCAACACAGATACGCAGTATTTT	CAWSPRNTDTQYF
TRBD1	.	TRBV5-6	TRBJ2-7	TGTGCCAGCAGCTCCCCGGACAGGGGGCTCTACGAGCAGTACTTC	CASSSPDRGLYEQYF
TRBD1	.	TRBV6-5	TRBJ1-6	TGTGCCAGCAGTTACTCGAGTGCAGGGGGTAATTCACCCCTCCACTTT	CASSYSSAGGNSPLHF
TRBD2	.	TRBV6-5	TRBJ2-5	TGTGCCAGCAGTACCGGACTAGCGGGGGGGGAGACCCAGTACTTC	CASSTGLAGGETQYF
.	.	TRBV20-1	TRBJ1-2	TGCAGTGCCGTCTCTTCGGGGGGCGGCTATGGCTACACCTTC	CSAVSSGGGYGYTF
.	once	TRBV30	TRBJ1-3	TGTGCCTGGAGCAATTGGAAGGGAGGGAAATCTGGAAACACCATATATTTT	CAWSNWKGGKSGNTIYF
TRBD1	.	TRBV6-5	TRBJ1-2	TGTGCCAGCAGCCGGACAGGGGCTAACTATGGCTACACCTTC	CASSRTGANYGYTF
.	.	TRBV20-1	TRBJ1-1	TGCAGTGCTATAAGAGGGGTGAACACTGAAGCTTTCTTT	CSAIRGVNTEAFF
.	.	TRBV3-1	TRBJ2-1	TGTGCCAGCAGCCAAGACAGCCTACGGCTCTCCTACAATGAGCAGTTCTTC	CASSQDSLRLSYNEQFF
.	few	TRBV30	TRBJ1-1	TGTGCCTGGAGTGCCCTCGGGGCAAGTAACACTGAAGCTTTCTTT	CAWSALGASNTEAFF
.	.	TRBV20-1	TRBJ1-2	TGCAGTGCTAGAGTGGGGGGCCATGGCTACACCTTC	CSARVGGHGYTF
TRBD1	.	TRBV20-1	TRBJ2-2	TGCAGTGTCCTGGGACAGGGTACCGGGGAGCTGTTTTTT	CSVLGQGTGELFF
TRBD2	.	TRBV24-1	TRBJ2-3	TGTGCCACCAGTGACCCTAGCGGGAGGACAGATACGCAGTATTTT	CATSDPSGRTDTQYF
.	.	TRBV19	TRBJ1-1	TGTGCCAGTACTCCTAATCACAGGGATCCCACTGAAGCTTTCTTT	CASTPNHRDPTEAFF
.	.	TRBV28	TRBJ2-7	TGTGCCAGCGCCGACCCACGGGGGTCTCTCGAGCAGTACTTC	CASADPRGSLEQYF
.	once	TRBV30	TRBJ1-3	TGTGCCTGGAGGCCCAGTTTTCCTGGAAACACCATATATTTT	CAWRPSFPGNTIYF
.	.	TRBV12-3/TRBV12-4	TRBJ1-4	TGTGCCAGCAGCATCGGACGCGAAGATGAAAAACTGTTTTTT	CASSIGREDEKLFF
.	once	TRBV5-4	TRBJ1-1	TGTGCCAGCAGCTTGCGATACACATCCGGCACTGAAGCTTTCTTT	CASSLRYTSGTEAFF
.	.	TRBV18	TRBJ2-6	TGTGCCAGCTCCGAACAGGGACCTGGGGCCAACGTCCTGACTTTC	CASSEQGPGANVLTF
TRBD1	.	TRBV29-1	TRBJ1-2	TGCAGCGCTTGGACAGGGGGTTCGGGTGGCTACACCTTC	CSAWTGGSGGYTF
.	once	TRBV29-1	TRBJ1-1	TGCAGCGCCCTGATTGAGCCAAACACTGAAGCTTTCTTT	CSALIEPNTEAFF
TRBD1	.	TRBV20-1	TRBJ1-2	TGCAGTGCTCGATGGGACAGGGGTAATGGCTACACCTTC	CSARWDRGNGYTF
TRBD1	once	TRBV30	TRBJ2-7	TGTGCCTGGAGTGTCGCAGGGGGTGGGTACGAGCAGTACTTC	CAWSVAGGGYEQYF
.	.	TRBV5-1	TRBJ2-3	TGCGCCAGCAGCTTGCCTCAGGAGGCCGCAGATACGCAGTATTTT	CASSLPQEAADTQYF
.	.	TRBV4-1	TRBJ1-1	TGCGCCAGCAGCCCGGGCAGGCAGGACACTGAAGCTTTCTTT	CASSPGRQDTEAFF
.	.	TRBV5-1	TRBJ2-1	TGCGCCAGCCGTGAAGACAGCTCCTACAATGAGCAGTTCTTC	CASREDSSYNEQFF
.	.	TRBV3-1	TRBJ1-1	TGTGCCAGCAGCCAAGGGGTGGCAGGAGCAAACACTGAAGCTTTCTTT	CASSQGVAGANTEAFF
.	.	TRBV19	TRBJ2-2	TGTGCCAGTAGTATTAGTAGGGAGCTGTTTTTT	CASSISRELFF
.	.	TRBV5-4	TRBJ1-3	TGTGCCAGCAGCTTGGATTCTCGGTTCTCTGGAAACACCATATATTTT	CASSLDSRFSGNTIYF
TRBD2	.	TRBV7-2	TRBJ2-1	TGTGCCAGCAGCTTTCAAGCGGGGGAGTACAATGAGCAGTTCTTC	CASSFQAGEYNEQFF
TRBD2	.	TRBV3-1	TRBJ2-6	TGTGCCAGCAGCCAAGATCGGCTAGCGGGGCGCTCTGGGGCCAACGTCCTGACTTTC	CASSQDRLAGRSGANVLTF
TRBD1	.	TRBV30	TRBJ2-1	TGTGCCTGGAGTGCGACAGGGATAGTCAATGAGCAGTTCTTC	CAWSATGIVNEQFF
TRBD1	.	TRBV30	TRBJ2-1	TGTGCCTGGACCCCGGGACAGGGAAACAATGAGCAGTTCTTC	CAWTPGQGNNEQFF
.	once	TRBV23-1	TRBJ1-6	TGCGCCACCCAACGGGCGGTTTCACCCCTCCACTTT	CATQRAVSPLHF
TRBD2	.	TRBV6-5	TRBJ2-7	TGTGCCAGCAGTTCAAATAGCGGGGCATACGAGCAGTACTTC	CASSSNSGAYEQYF
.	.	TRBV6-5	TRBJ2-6	TGTGCCAGCAGTGATCGGGGAACCGCTGGGGCCAACGTCCTGACTTTC	CASSDRGTAGANVLTF